This T cell receptor beta chain was identified during a study of identical twins. General observations from the study: Analyses of zero insertions could be partly confounded by invariant MAIT and iNKT cells.

The CDR3 covers 13 residues. Looked up from germline, CDR1 is KGHDR and CDR2 is SFDVKD. V dropped 7 bases and J dropped 5 bases, with 13 bases sitting between them. TCRdb used MiXCR to reprocess the 5' RACE reads, holding one entry per CDR3 protein. In the table there are 280,000 or so distinct CDR3 sequences, roughly 8.6% of which are singletons. This clonotype occurred many times. Antigen: not known. This same sample was also taken into another study, of yellow fever vaccine responses in identical twins.

This TCR was recovered from a woman aged 18-35 years in good health. The sequenced material came from memory (CD45RO+) T cells sorted from blood. The gene calls are TRBV24-1 and TRBJ2-5; D perhaps matches TRBD1 (6 bases). The chain's CDR3 is CATSDRNRETQYF. CDR3 nucleotide sequence: TGTGCCACCAGCGACAGGAACAGGGAGACCCAGTACTTC.